Presented here are 14 T cell receptor beta chains from one specimen sequenced in a study of cytomegalovirus exposure and HLA in healthy donors. With 60 Vbeta and 13 Jbeta primers, the PCR was carried out. Repertoires were generated with immunoSEQ multiplex PCR, while TCRdb's copy carries only in-frame clones and drops some. The sample lists some 140,000 clones; 65% to 70% were seen once. The sequencing input was PBMCs. These receptors were collected from a human donor in good health.

The V call is TRBV9, the J call TRBJ1-2; TRBD1 matches at 10 bases. This CDR3 is built from 15 residues. The germline V gene has CDR1 SGDLS and CDR2 YYNGEE. V lost 3 bases to trimming and J lost 4 bases; unmatched junction nucleotides: 6. In nucleotides, the CDR3 is TGTGCCAGCAGCGCCTCTGGGACAGGGGCCTATGGCTACACCTTC. It specifies CASSASGTGAYGYTF.

CDR3 sequence (DNA): TGTGCCACCAGCAGACTCCCGAGGACAGTCAACAATGAGCAGTTCTTC. Its translation: CATSRLPRTVNNEQFF. The chain has TRBV15 and TRBJ2-1, with a tentative D call TRBD1 (6 bases). V was shortened by 2 bases and J by 5 bases, with 16 bases between the two germline ends. This CDR3 is 16 amino acids long. The germline V gene encodes CDR1 LNHNV and CDR2 YYDKDF (reference sequence). Full variable domain (rest looked up from reference TRBV15 and TRBJ2-1): DAMVIQNPRYQVTQFGKPVTLSCSQTLNHNVMYWYQQKSSQAPKLLFHYYDKDFNNEADTPDNFQSRRPNTSFCFLDIRSPGLGDTAMYLCATSRLPRTVNNEQFFGPGTRLTVL.

This clone was seen only a few times. The V call is TRBV2, the J call TRBJ2-7; 9 bases line up with TRBD2. Germline V gene lookup returns CDR1 SNHLY and CDR2 FYNNEI. The CDR3 has 17 residues. V shed 6 bases and J 4 bases; nucleotides not matched to a gene: 16. CDR3 in DNA: TGTGCCAGCAGAAGGACTGTGCGGGAGGGGGATTGGTACGAGCAGTACTTC. This translates into CASRRTVREGDWYEQYF.

The chain uses TRBV5-4 and TRBJ2-7; possible D gene TRBD2, 6 bases. Germline V gives CDR1 SGHNT, CDR2 YYREEE (reference sequence). The V end lost 3 bases, the J end lost 5 bases, and 15 bases lay between the germline ends. CDR3 size: 14 residues. The CDR3 protein is CASSSRLESDEQYF. Here the CDR3 DNA reads TGTGCCAGCAGCTCAAGACTAGAGTCGGACGAGCAGTACTTC.

This clone has a handful of counts. The CDR3 region is CATSREASGSADTQYF. CDR3 coding DNA: TGTGCCACCAGCAGAGAAGCTAGCGGGAGTGCGGATACGCAGTATTTT. V usage is TRBV15 and J usage is TRBJ2-3, with 10 positions matching TRBD2. Germline V lookup: CDR1 LNHNV, CDR2 YYDKDF (reference sequence). This CDR3 is 16 amino acids long. Trimming at V came to 0 bases and at J to 6 bases, leaving 6 bases not matched to a gene. The variable domain in full, with the rest retrieved from reference TRBV15 and TRBJ2-3, is DAMVIQNPRYQVTQFGKPVTLSCSQTLNHNVMYWYQQKSSQAPKLLFHYYDKDFNNEADTPDNFQSRRPNTSFCFLDIRSPGLGDTAMYLCATSREASGSADTQYFGPGTRLTVL.

This chain connects TRBV19 to TRBJ2-3; 11 nucleotides agree with TRBD2. This CDR3 contains 14 residues. The germline CDR1 and CDR2 sequences are LNHDA and SQIVND (reference sequence). The J segment lost 5 bases and the V segment lost 5 bases, leaving 3 bases of the junction unmatched. The CDR3 bases are TGTGCCAGTAGTTTTAGCGGGAGGGGAGATACGCAGTATTTT. Amino acids: CASSFSGRGDTQYF.

This clone was detected only a few times. The chain is built from TRBV9 and TRBJ1-4; the D is unclear. The CDR3 runs 13 residues. Germline V gene lookup returns CDR1 SGDLS and CDR2 YYNGEE. The germline V and J ends were trimmed by 5 bases and 6 bases, with 11 bases remaining between them. The DNA for the CDR3 is TGTGCCAGCAGGGGGTGGGAGGATGAAAAACTGTTTTTT. It translates to CASRGWEDEKLFF.

The chain links TRBV4-1 to TRBJ2-1; TRBD2 agrees at 8 bases. CDR3 length: 15 amino acids. Unmatched junction bases numbered 8, after V lost 4 bases and J lost 6 bases. Looked up from germline, CDR1 is MGHRA and CDR2 is YSYEKL. The chain's CDR3 is CASSLGLALTNEQFF. The CDR3 nucleotides read TGCGCCAGCAGCCTTGGACTAGCCCTGACCAATGAGCAGTTCTTC.

The V and J genes are TRBV6-1 and TRBJ1-2; maybe TRBD1 (6 bases). Germline values: CDR1 MNHNS, CDR2 SASEGT. The CDR3 contains 13 residues. Trimming removed 4 bases at V and 4 bases at J, with 10 bases between. CDR3 in amino acids: CASSGGQSYGYTF. In DNA form, the CDR3 reads TGTGCCAGCAGTGGGGGGCAGTCCTATGGCTACACCTTC.

In the case of this clone: Its ends do not fully match the called genes, so a read error is possible. J is TRBJ2-5 and V is TRBV4-3; weak D call: TRBD1 (5 bases). Germline values: CDR1 LGHNA, CDR2 YSLEER. The CDR3 sequence is 15 residues long. CDR3 in amino acids: CASSQDHQGQKTQYF. In DNA, the CDR3 is TGCGCCAGCAGCCAAGATCACCAGGGCCAAAAGACCCAGTACTTC.

V and J are TRBV5-4 and TRBJ1-5, with 8 nucleotides matching TRBD1. The CDR3 contains 14 residues. Germline values: CDR1 SGHNT, CDR2 YYREEE (reference sequence). J gave up 4 bases and V 3 bases, and 3 bases lay outside the gene matches. CDR3 in DNA: TGTGCCAGCAGCTCAGGGACAGGAAATCAGCCCCAGCATTTT. Amino acids: CASSSGTGNQPQHF.

The chain has TRBV2 and TRBJ1-5, with D possibly being TRBD1 (6 bases). CDR3 size: 16 residues. Trimming removed 4 bases at V and 5 bases at J, with 18 bases between. The germline V gene encodes CDR1 SNHLY and CDR2 FYNNEI. The CDR3 loop reads CASSGTIGGLDQPQHF. The DNA for the CDR3 is TGTGCCAGCAGTGGGACTATCGGGGGGCTTGATCAGCCCCAGCATTTT.

The rearrangement links TRBV2 to TRBJ2-1, with D possibly being TRBD2 (5 bases). CDR1 SNHLY and CDR2 FYNNEI come from the germline V gene. The CDR3 is 13 amino acids. The ends were cut back, 2 bases at V and 8 bases at J, with 10 bases in the middle. CDR3 sequence (DNA): TGTGCCAGCAGTGAACTCGAGGGCCATGAGCAGTTCTTC. It encodes CASSELEGHEQFF.

The chain carries TRBV9 and TRBJ2-3; TRBD2 aligns across 10 bases. CDR1 is SGDLS and CDR2 is YYNGEE in the germline V gene. The CDR3 spans 16 residues. V lost 4 bases to trimming and J lost 7 bases; unmatched junction nucleotides: 12. CDR3 in amino acids: CASSPQPSGSSYTQYF. The DNA for the CDR3 is TGTGCCAGCAGCCCCCAACCTAGCGGGAGTTCTTATACGCAGTATTTT.